The T cell receptor beta chain described here comes from a study of T cell clonality in common variable immunodeficiency. General study results and limits: Compared with controls, CVID subjects had fewer shared TCRbeta clones. In common variable immunodeficiency, TCR beta chains reportedly carried fewer deletions and N-nucleotide insertions. Links between repertoire features and CVID complications were heterogeneity-limited.

As regards this clone: Antigen: not known. With the read ending 3 residues before the CDR3 end, the germline J gene is used to fill in that end.

CDR3 size: 15 residues. In germline, CDR1 is SNHLY, CDR2 FYNNEI. The J segment lost 5 bases and the V segment lost 8 bases, leaving 8 bases of the junction unmatched. This table comes from immunoSEQ multiplex PCR, and its TCRdb copy is limited to in-frame clones, with some not included. The sample contains 25,000 or so clones, none of them singletons. V is TRBV2 and J is TRBJ2-3, with TRBD1 matching 12 bases. The sequenced sample was peripheral blood mononuclear cells. This receptor was obtained from a human donor with common variable immunodeficiency. The CDR3 protein is CASCMGQGARDTQYF. The part of the CDR3 DNA that was read is TGTGCCAGCTGTATGGGACAGGGGGCTAGAGATACG.